This passage covers 22 T cell receptor beta chains from one sample sequenced in a study of Tregs in tolerant kidney transplant recipients. Mixed chimerism was transient after nonmyeloablative marrow transplants from related graft donors. Clones were read by immunoSEQ multiplex PCR, and TCRdb kept only the in-frame ones, dropping some. Its table lists under 35,000 clones. The source material was CD4+ T cells from blood (PBMCs), sampled 24 months after the transplant. These receptors were taken from a human patient who received a combined kidney and bone marrow transplant. Some T cells may arise from the graft donor.

On this clone: Sequence at one end of the junction differs from germline and may be a read error. The CDR3 end falls 3 residues outside the read, so it is completed with the germline J gene. The genes are TRBV4-2 and TRBJ2-2; 9 nucleotides line up with TRBD2. Germline values: CDR1 LGHNA, CDR2 YNFKEQ. The CDR3 loop spans 18 amino acids. The CDR3 protein is CASSQDWLASGKAGELFF. The covered CDR3 bases are TGCGCCAGCAGCCAAGATTGGTTGGCTAGCGGGAAGGCCGGGGAG.

A remark on this clone: The DNA ends 3 residues before the CDR3 does, and the rest of the CDR3 is filled in from the germline J gene. This chain uses TRBV20-1 with TRBJ2-1; 9 nucleotides align to TRBD2. V was pared by 6 bases and J by 2 bases, with 5 bases of the junction left unmatched. CDR1 is DFQATT and CDR2 is SNEGSKA in the germline V gene (reference sequence). The CDR3 consists of 14 residues. The part of the CDR3 DNA that was read is TGCAGTGCAATAGCGGGAGCTGCCTACAATGAG. Translated: CSAIAGAAYNE. The whole CDR3 reads CSAIAGAAYNEQFF.

Comments on this clone: The read comes to an end 3 residues before the CDR3 does, leaving the germline J gene to fill in the end. The V gene is TRBV20-1, the J gene TRBJ1-5; D perhaps matches TRBD1 (6 bases). The CDR3 spans 16 residues. Germline-derived CDR1 and CDR2 are DFQATT and SNEGSKA (reference sequence). V dropped 0 bases and J dropped 3 bases, with 15 bases sitting between them. Partial CDR3 DNA: TGCAGTGCTAGAGATCTAGGAACAGGGTACAATCAGCCC. It encodes CSARDLGTGYNQP. The complete CDR3 sequence is CSARDLGTGYNQPQHF.

Turning to this clone: Coverage ceases 3 residues before the CDR3 finishes, and the germline J gene fills in the end. The gene calls are TRBV28 and TRBJ2-5; no clear D gene. The germline CDR1 and CDR2 sequences are MDHEN and SYDVKM. This CDR3 is 17 amino acids long. V gave up 3 bases and J gave up 1 base, with 18 bases separating them. The DNA read from the CDR3 is TGTGCCAGCAGTTTGAGGAAGCAGACTGACTTCCAAGAGACC. Protein sequence: CASSLRKQTDFQET. The entire CDR3 sequence reads CASSLRKQTDFQETQYF.

Remarks on this clone: The read falls 3 residues short of the CDR3 end, and the missing part is taken from the germline J gene. The V call is TRBV7-2, the J call TRBJ2-2; 8 bases fit TRBD1. V shed 5 bases and J 7 bases; nucleotides not matched to a gene: 9. The CDR3 spans 15 residues. The germline gives CDR1 SGHTA, CDR2 FQGNSA. CDR3 DNA (partial): TGTGCCAGCAGCAACCGGACAGGGCGGATCGGGGAG. It encodes CASSNRTGRIGE. The entire CDR3 is CASSNRTGRIGELFF.

With regard to this clone: The CDR3 is cut off 3 residues early in the read; its end comes from the germline J gene. V usage is TRBV5-6 and J usage is TRBJ2-7; no clear D. There are 14 residues in the CDR3. V lost 1 base to trimming and J lost 2 bases, with 10 bases between them. The germline gives CDR1 SGHDT, CDR2 YYEEEE. CDR3 bases read: TGTGCCAGCAGCTTGCGAAGGTTGCCCTACGAG. It translates to CASSLRRLPYE. From start to end, the CDR3 is CASSLRRLPYEQYF.

Details on this clone: The read falls 3 residues short of the CDR3 end, and the missing part is taken from the germline J gene. The rearrangement links TRBV14 to TRBJ2-3, with 14 bases matching TRBD2. The V segment lost 5 bases and the J segment 6 bases; nucleotides outside the gene matches: 7. CDR3 size: 16 residues. Germline values: CDR1 SGHDN, CDR2 FVKESK. CDR3 loop: CASSLPGLAGVDTQYF. Incomplete CDR3 DNA: TGTGCCAGCAGCTTACCGGGACTAGCGGGAGTGGATACG.

About this clone: The read falls 3 residues short of the CDR3 end, and the missing part is taken from the germline J gene. This chain connects TRBV5-4 to TRBJ2-5; 8 positions match TRBD1. The CDR3 has 13 residues. The V segment lost 4 bases and the J segment 4 bases; nucleotides outside the gene matches: 3. Germline V CDR1 and CDR2: SGHNT, YYREEE (reference sequence). The CDR3 DNA, read in part, is TGTGCCAGCAGCCTCGGACAGGGAGAGACC. This encodes CASSLGQGET. The CDR3, in full, reads CASSLGQGETQYF.

Turning to this clone: The CDR3 extends 3 residues past the end of the read, so its final part is completed from the germline J gene. The rearrangement links TRBV10-1 to TRBJ2-2, with 9 positions matching TRBD1. There are 14 residues in the CDR3. Germline V gene lookup returns CDR1 WNHNN and CDR2 SYGVQD (reference sequence). V was clipped by 8 bases and J by 7 bases; unmatched bases: 8. Incomplete CDR3 DNA: TGCGCCAGCTCCGGGACAGGGAATCACGGGGAG. It is translated as CASSGTGNHGE. In full, the CDR3 is CASSGTGNHGELFF.

Turning to this clone: The CDR3 extends 3 residues past the end of the read, so its final part is completed from the germline J gene. The V and J genes are TRBV6-2 or TRBV6-3 and TRBJ1-1; 9 bases fit TRBD1. Trimming took 5 bases from V and 1 from J; bases not matched to a gene: 8. The CDR3 is 16 amino acids. Germline lookup yields CDR1 MNHEY and CDR2 SVGEGT. The CDR3 is CASSPDRGAWNTEAFF. Partial CDR3 DNA: TGTGCCAGCAGTCCAGACAGGGGGGCCTGGAACACTGAA.

A remark on this clone: The CDR3 end lies 3 residues beyond the end of the read and is filled in from the germline J gene. The J gene is TRBJ2-5, the V gene TRBV7-3; D remains unclear. Germline V lookup: CDR1 SGHTA, CDR2 FQGTGA. With 5 bases removed from V and 5 bases from J, the gap between germline ends came to 18 bases. This CDR3 contains 15 residues. The part of the CDR3 DNA that was read is TGTGCCAGCAGCCGCGCCGGGTCCCCTGACGAGACC. It encodes CASSRAGSPDET. The CDR3 in its entirety is CASSRAGSPDETQYF.

A remark on this clone: The read ends 3 residues before the CDR3 terminus; that terminus is restored from the germline J gene. The chain uses TRBV10-2 and TRBJ2-1, with 12 positions matching TRBD2. This CDR3 is 15 amino acids long. Germline CDR1 WSHSY, CDR2 SAAADI. J gave up 9 bases and V 2 bases, and 5 bases lay outside the gene matches. CDR3 sequence reads: CASSEGTSGYFEQFF. The sequenced CDR3 bases are TGCGCCAGCAGTGAGGGGACTAGCGGGTATTTTGAG.

Points on this clone: The read terminates 3 residues before the CDR3 end, so the remaining end is supplied by the germline J gene. The V gene is TRBV7-2, the J gene TRBJ2-5; TRBD1 matches 9 bases. In germline, CDR1 is SGHTA, CDR2 FQGNSA. The CDR3 is made up of 14 amino acids. The V segment lost 5 bases and the J segment 5 bases; nucleotides outside the gene matches: 6. The CDR3 DNA, read in part, is TGTGCCAGCAGCCCGGACAGGGGATCTGAGACC. This codes for CASSPDRGSET. The full CDR3 sequence reads CASSPDRGSETQYF.

A word on this clone: The read stops 3 residues short of the end of the CDR3; the missing end is completed from the germline J gene. The J gene is TRBJ2-1, the V gene TRBV7-2; 7 nucleotides agree with TRBD1. Trimming removed 5 bases from V and 7 bases from J; junction bases left unmatched: 8. The CDR3 spans 14 residues. The germline gives CDR1 SGHTA, CDR2 FQGNSA. The sequenced part of the CDR3 DNA is TGTGCCAGCAGCCCCCCGGGACAGCTAAATGAG. This translates into CASSPPGQLNE. The whole CDR3 protein reads CASSPPGQLNEQFF.

Of note for this clone: The CDR3 end is not reached by the read, which stops 3 residues before it; the germline J gene fills it in. The genes are TRBV29-1 and TRBJ2-3; D not resolved. V was clipped by 6 bases and J by 5 bases, with 12 bases between them. CDR1 SQVTM and CDR2 ANQGSEA come from the germline V gene. This CDR3 is built from 12 residues. Here the CDR3 reads CSVVVAEDTQYF. The sequenced CDR3 bases are TGCAGCGTCGTCGTTGCGGAAGATACG.

A word on this clone: The read terminates 3 residues before the CDR3 end, so the remaining end is supplied by the germline J gene. The rearrangement joins TRBV20-1 to TRBJ2-5; possibly TRBD1 for D (5 bases). The CDR3 runs to 13 residues. Trimming stripped 7 bases from V and 5 bases from J, with 17 bases between. Germline CDR1 reads DFQATT; CDR2 reads SNEGSKA (reference sequence). This chain's CDR3 is CSGNFQGVETQYF. The CDR3 bases that were read are TGCAGTGGAAATTTCCAGGGTGTGGAGACC.

With respect to this clone: The missing CDR3 end, 3 residues past where the read stops, is filled in from the germline J gene. V and J are TRBV19 and TRBJ1-2; a weak D match, TRBD1 (5 bases). The CDR3 is 16 amino acids. V was trimmed by 2 bases and J by 2 bases, leaving 15 bases between them. Germline-derived CDR1 and CDR2 are LNHDA and SQIVND (reference sequence). CDR3 protein: CASSIQDKDKNYGYTF. The CDR3 bases that were read are TGTGCCAGTAGTATACAGGATAAGGACAAAAACTATGGC.

As regards this clone: The read terminates 3 residues ahead of where the CDR3 ends, so the germline J gene completes it. V gene TRBV29-1 combines with J gene TRBJ2-5, with 7 positions matching TRBD2. The V segment lost 1 base and the J segment 4 bases; nucleotides outside the gene matches: 3. Germline V lookup: CDR1 SQVTM, CDR2 ANQGSEA. CDR3 length: 13 amino acids. CDR3 protein: CSVEGGRGETQYF. The CDR3 DNA, read in part, is TGCAGCGTTGAAGGCGGGAGAGGAGAGACC.

As for this clone: Coverage ceases 3 residues before the CDR3 finishes, and the germline J gene fills in the end. This sequence joins TRBV19 and TRBJ2-7, with D maybe TRBD1 (6 bases). With 6 bases removed from V and 3 bases from J, the gap between germline ends came to 15 bases. Germline V gene lookup returns CDR1 LNHDA and CDR2 SQIVND (reference sequence). The CDR3 is made up of 14 amino acids. The CDR3 is CASSITGIGYEQYF. The CDR3 DNA, read in part, is TGTGCCAGTAGCATCACAGGGATTGGCTACGAG.

About this clone itself: The read terminates 3 residues before the CDR3 end, so the remaining end is supplied by the germline J gene. The gene calls are TRBV28 and TRBJ2-7; D unresolved. The ends were cut back, 6 bases at V and 1 base at J, with 7 bases in the middle. The CDR3 consists of 12 residues. Germline-derived CDR1 and CDR2 are MDHEN and SYDVKM. CDR3 region: CASSSQSYEQYF. The CDR3 DNA, read in part, is TGTGCCAGCAGCTCACAATCCTACGAG.

A note on this clone: The CDR3 end lies 3 residues beyond the end of the read and is filled in from the germline J gene. J is TRBJ1-1 and V is TRBV19; D is unclear. The CDR3 totals 13 residues. Germline values: CDR1 LNHDA, CDR2 SQIVND (reference sequence). V was clipped by 4 bases and J by 3 bases, with 9 bases between them. The CDR3 here is CASSSGLDTEAFF. CDR3 bases read: TGTGCCAGTAGTAGCGGACTGGACACTGAA.

A word on this clone: The read gets to within 3 residues of the CDR3 end, and the germline J gene fills in the rest. The chain recombines TRBV5-4 with TRBJ1-1; maybe TRBD1 (5 bases). V lost 5 bases, J lost 4 bases, and 15 bases lay in between. The CDR3 length is 14 residues. The V gene's germline CDR1 is SGHNT and CDR2 YYREEE (reference sequence). The CDR3 sequence: CASRYRNSGTEAFF. The part of the CDR3 DNA that was read is TGTGCCAGCAGATACAGGAATTCGGGCACTGAA.